This record concerns one T cell receptor (beta chain) sequence. CDR1 and CDR2 from the germline V gene are MGHDK and SYGVNS. V shed 4 bases and J shed 4 bases, with 5 bases lying between them. CDR3 length: 11 amino acids. This sample is drawn from a study of blood T cell repertoires in COVID-19. Using immunoSEQ multiplex PCR, the repertoire was profiled, and TCRdb retains in-frame clones only, with some absent. Of just over 300,000 clones listed, around 90% are singletons. The sequenced sample was peripheral blood. The chain recombines TRBV25-1 with TRBJ2-7; D is ambiguous. The source of this sequence is a man aged 18-30 years with active or convalescent COVID-19. This CDR3 is CASSAQYEQYF. In DNA, the CDR3 is TGTGCCAGCAGTGCCCAATACGAGCAGTACTTC.